This TCR beta chain was recovered during a study of cytomegalovirus exposure and HLA in healthy donors. Overall study findings and caveats: Later analysis suggested most CMV-associated TCR beta chains were HLA-restricted.

As regards this clone: Its specificity is unknown.

Germline-derived CDR1 and CDR2 are MNHNY and SVGAGI (reference sequence). This CDR3 is built from 15 residues. The trim removed 6 bases at V and 4 bases at J, leaving 7 bases unmatched. The PCR made use of 60 Vbeta and 13 Jbeta primers. Libraries were prepared by immunoSEQ multiplex PCR; TCRdb keeps only in-frame clonotypes and omits some of them. This sample has roughly 150,000 clones, with roughly 77% found just once. The TCR originated in a man aged 25 to 45 in good health. V usage is TRBV6-6 and J usage is TRBJ2-1; 9 bases agree with TRBD1. The source material was PBMCs. The DNA for the CDR3 is TGTGCCAGCAGCCCTCCGGACAGGGGTTACAATGAGCAGTTCTTC. As protein: CASSPPDRGYNEQFF.